These 5 T cell receptor beta chains were sequenced from one sample in a study of T cells after yellow fever vaccination. TCRdb independently ran MiXCR on the 5' RACE reads; one entry per CDR3 protein. Of around 26,000 distinct CDR3 sequences detected, 3% to 4% appear once; the ten largest clones hold around 0.95%. The sample was PBMCs, either bulk or a sorted T-cell subset (CD4+, CD8+, memory, or dextramer-sorted; not recorded which), taken roughly 46 days after the first yellow fever vaccination. The receptor set was obtained from a young man who received the YFV17D yellow fever vaccine.

This clonotype was picked up many times. The chain links TRBV5-1 to TRBJ2-7; D remains unclear. Germline CDR1 SGHRS, CDR2 YFSETQ. The CDR3 loop spans 15 amino acids. V was trimmed by 1 base and J by 11 bases, leaving 22 bases between them. CDR3 protein: CASSLTRAGALLKYF. The CDR3, as DNA: TGCGCCAGCAGCTTGACTCGGGCAGGAGCGCTCCTAAAGTACTTC.

This clonotype was seen many times. V is TRBV27 and J is TRBJ2-2; D is unclear. Germline CDR1 MNHEY, CDR2 SMNVEV (reference sequence). V dropped 2 bases and J dropped 2 bases, with 3 bases sitting between them. The CDR3 contains 13 residues. CDR3 region: CASSLTNTGELFF. The CDR3 DNA sequence: TGTGCCAGCAGTTTAACCAACACCGGGGAGCTGTTTTTT.

This clonotype occurred many times. The chain is built from TRBV6-1 and TRBJ1-2; tentatively, D is TRBD1 (6 bases). The CDR3 length is 16 residues. CDR1 MNHNS and CDR2 SASEGT come from the germline V gene. The V end was cut by 3 bases, the J end by 1 base, with 15 bases between. CDR3 sequence reads: CASSDGGEGGNYGYTF. CDR3 coding DNA: TGTGCCAGCAGTGACGGAGGGGAAGGGGGTAACTATGGCTACACCTTC.

This clonotype was recorded many times. The rearrangement uses TRBV18 and TRBJ2-7; D call uncertain. V was clipped by 5 bases and J by 6 bases, with 8 bases between them. This CDR3 has 11 amino acids. Germline V gene lookup returns CDR1 KGHSH and CDR2 LQKENI. The CDR3 spells CASSSYGEQYF. The CDR3 DNA sequence: TGTGCCAGCTCATCGTATGGCGAGCAGTACTTC. Based on the CDR3 plus reference TRBV18 and TRBJ2-7, the full variable domain is NAGVMQNPRHLVRRRGQEARLRCSPMKGHSHVYWYRQLPEEGLKFMVYLQKENIIDESGMPKERFSAEFPKEGPSILRIQQVVRGDSAAYFCASSSYGEQYFGPGTRLTVT.

This clonotype was detected ten times or more. The chain carries TRBV4-3 and TRBJ2-2; D unclear. This CDR3 is 15 amino acids long. Looked up from germline, CDR1 is LGHNA and CDR2 is YSLEER. The V end lost 0 bases, the J end lost 1 base, and 6 bases lay between the germline ends. CDR3 coding DNA: TGCGCCAGCAGCCAAGATTGGGGGAACACCGGGGAGCTGTTTTTT. The encoded protein is CASSQDWGNTGELFF.